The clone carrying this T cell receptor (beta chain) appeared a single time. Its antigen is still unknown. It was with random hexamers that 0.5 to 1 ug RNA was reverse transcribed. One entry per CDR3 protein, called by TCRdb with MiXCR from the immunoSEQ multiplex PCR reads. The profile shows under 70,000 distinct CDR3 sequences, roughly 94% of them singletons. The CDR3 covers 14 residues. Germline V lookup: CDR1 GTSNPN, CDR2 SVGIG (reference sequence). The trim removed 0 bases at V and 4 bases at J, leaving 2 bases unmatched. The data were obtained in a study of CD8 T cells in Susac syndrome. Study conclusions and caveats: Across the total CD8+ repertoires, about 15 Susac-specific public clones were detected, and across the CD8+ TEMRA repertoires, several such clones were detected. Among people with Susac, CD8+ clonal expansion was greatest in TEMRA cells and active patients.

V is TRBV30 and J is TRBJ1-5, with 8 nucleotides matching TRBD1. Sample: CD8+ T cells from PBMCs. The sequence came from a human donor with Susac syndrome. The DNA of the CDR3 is TGTGCCTGGAGTGTTACAGGGGGGAATCAGCCCCAGCATTTT. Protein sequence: CAWSVTGGNQPQHF.